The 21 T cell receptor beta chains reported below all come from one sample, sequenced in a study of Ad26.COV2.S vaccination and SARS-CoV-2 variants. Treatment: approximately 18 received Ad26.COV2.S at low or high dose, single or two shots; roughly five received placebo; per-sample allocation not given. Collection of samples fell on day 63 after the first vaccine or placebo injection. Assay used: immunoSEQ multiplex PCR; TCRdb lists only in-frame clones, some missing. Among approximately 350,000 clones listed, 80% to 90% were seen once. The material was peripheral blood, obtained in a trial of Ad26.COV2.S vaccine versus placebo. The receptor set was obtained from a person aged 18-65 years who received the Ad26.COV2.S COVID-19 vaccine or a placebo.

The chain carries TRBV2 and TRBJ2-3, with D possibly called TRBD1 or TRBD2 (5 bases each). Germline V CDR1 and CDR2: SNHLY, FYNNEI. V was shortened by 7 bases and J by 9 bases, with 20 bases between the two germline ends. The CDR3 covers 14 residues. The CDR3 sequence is CASTLGEFDRTQYF. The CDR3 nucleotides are TGTGCCAGCACCCTAGGGGAGTTTGATCGCACGCAGTATTTT.

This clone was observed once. The CDR3 reads CASGTTGNYGYTF. CDR3 in DNA: TGTGCTAGTGGAACAACAGGGAACTATGGCTACACCTTC. The chain combines TRBV12-5 with TRBJ1-2; D might be TRBD1 (6 bases). This CDR3 has 13 residues. Germline CDR1 reads LGHNT; CDR2 reads FRNRAP. V was trimmed by 6 bases and J by 2 bases, leaving 10 bases between them. The whole variable domain, remainder taken from reference TRBV12-5 and TRBJ1-2, is DARVTQTPRHKVTEMGQEVTMRCQPILGHNTVFWYRQTMMQGLELLAYFRNRAPLDDSGMPKDRFSAEMPDATLATLKIQPSEPRDSAVYFCASGTTGNYGYTFGSGTRLTVV.

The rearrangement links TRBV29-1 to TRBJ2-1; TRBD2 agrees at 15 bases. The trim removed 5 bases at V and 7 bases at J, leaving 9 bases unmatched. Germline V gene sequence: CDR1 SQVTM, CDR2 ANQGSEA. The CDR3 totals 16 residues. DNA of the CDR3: TGCAGCGTTTCCGGACTAGCGGGGGGGCTTTGGAATGAGCAGTTCTTC. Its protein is CSVSGLAGGLWNEQFF.

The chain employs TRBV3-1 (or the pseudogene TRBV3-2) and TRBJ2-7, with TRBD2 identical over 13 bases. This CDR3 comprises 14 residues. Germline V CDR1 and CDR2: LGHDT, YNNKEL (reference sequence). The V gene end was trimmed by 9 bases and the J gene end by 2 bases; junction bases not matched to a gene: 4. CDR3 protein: CASRLAGGPYEQYF. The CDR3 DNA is TGTGCCAGTCGACTAGCGGGGGGACCCTACGAGCAGTACTTC.

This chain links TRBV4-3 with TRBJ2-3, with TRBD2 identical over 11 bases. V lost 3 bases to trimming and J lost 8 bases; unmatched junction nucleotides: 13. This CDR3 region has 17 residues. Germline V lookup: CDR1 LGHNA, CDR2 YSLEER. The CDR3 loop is CASSHQLAGVESGTQYF. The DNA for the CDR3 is TGCGCCAGCAGCCATCAACTAGCGGGGGTAGAATCGGGTACGCAGTATTTT.

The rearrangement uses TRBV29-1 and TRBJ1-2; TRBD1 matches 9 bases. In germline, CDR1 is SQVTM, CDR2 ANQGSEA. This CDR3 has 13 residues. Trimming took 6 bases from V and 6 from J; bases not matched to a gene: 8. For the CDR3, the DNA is TGCAGCGTCAACTCACAGGGGGCGGATGGCTACACCTTC. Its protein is CSVNSQGADGYTF.

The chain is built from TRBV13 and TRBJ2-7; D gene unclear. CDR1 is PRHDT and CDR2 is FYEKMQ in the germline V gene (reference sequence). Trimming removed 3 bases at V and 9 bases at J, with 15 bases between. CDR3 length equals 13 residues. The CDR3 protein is CASSFRAPKGQYF. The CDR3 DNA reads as TGTGCCAGCAGCTTCCGGGCCCCTAAAGGGCAGTACTTC. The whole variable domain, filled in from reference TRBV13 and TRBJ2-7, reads AAGVIQSPRHLIKEKRETATLKCYPIPRHDTVYWYQQGPGQDPQFLISFYEKMQSDKGSIPDRFSAQQFSDYHSELNMSSLELGDSALYFCASSFRAPKGQYFGPGTRLTVT.

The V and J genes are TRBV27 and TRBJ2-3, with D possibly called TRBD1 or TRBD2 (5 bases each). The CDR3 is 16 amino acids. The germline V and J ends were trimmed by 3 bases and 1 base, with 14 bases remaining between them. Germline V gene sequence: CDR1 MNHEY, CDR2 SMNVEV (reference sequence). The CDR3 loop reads CASSFTGTWGTDTQYF. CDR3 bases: TGTGCCAGCAGTTTCACCGGGACGTGGGGCACAGATACGCAGTATTTT.

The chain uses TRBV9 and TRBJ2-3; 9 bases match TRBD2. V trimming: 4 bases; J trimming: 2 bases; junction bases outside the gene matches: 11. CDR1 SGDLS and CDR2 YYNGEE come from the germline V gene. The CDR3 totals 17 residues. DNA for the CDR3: TGTGCCAGCAGCCCACGGTCGCTAGCGGGGTACACAGATACGCAGTATTTT. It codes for CASSPRSLAGYTDTQYF.

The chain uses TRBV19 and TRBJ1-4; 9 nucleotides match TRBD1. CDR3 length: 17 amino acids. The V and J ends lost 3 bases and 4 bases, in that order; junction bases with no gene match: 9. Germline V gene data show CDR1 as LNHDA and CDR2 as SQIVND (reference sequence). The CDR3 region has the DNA TGTGCCAGTAGTATTTTTGGACAGGGGACATTTAATGAAAAACTGTTTTTT. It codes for CASSIFGQGTFNEKLFF.

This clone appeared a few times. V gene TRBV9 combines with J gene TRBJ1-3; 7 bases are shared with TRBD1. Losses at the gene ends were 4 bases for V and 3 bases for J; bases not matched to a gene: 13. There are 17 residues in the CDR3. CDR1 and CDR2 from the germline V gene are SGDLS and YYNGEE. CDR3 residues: CASSTSGGGAYGNTIYF. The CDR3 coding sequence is TGTGCCAGCAGCACTAGCGGAGGGGGCGCTTATGGAAACACCATATATTTT.

The CDR3 loop reads CASSLYGGSGNQPQHF. The CDR3 DNA follows: TGTGCCAGCAGTTTATATGGGGGGTCTGGCAATCAGCCCCAGCATTTT. The J gene is TRBJ1-5, the V gene TRBV27, with a tentative D call TRBD1 (5 bases). Between the trimmed V and J ends, which lost 1 base and 2 bases, there was a span of 12 bases. The V gene's germline CDR1 is MNHEY and CDR2 SMNVEV (reference sequence). The length of the CDR3 is 16 residues.

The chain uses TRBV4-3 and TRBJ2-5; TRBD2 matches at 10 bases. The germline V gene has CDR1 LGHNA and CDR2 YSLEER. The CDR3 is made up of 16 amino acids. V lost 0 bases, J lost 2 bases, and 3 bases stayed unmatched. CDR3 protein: CASSQDIAGGQETQYF. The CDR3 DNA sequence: TGCGCCAGCAGCCAAGATATAGCGGGGGGACAAGAGACCCAGTACTTC.

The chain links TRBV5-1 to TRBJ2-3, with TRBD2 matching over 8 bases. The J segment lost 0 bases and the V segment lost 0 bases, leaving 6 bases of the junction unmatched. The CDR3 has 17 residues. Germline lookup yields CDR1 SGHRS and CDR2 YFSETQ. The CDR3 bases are TGCGCCAGCAGCTTGGAAGCGGGGGATCCTAGCACAGATACGCAGTATTTT. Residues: CASSLEAGDPSTDTQYF.

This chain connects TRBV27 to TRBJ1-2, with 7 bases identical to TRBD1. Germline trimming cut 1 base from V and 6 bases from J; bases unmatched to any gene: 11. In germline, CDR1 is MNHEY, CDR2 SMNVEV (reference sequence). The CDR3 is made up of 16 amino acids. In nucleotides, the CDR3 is TGTGCCAGCAGTTTATTCCATCGGACAGGCACTAATGGCTACACCTTC. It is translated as CASSLFHRTGTNGYTF.

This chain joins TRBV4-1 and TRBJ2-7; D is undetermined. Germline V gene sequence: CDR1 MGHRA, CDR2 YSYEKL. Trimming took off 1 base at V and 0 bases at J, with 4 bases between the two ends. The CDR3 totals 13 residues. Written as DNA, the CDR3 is TGCGCCAGCAGCCAAGGCTTCTCCTACGAGCAGTACTTC. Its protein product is CASSQGFSYEQYF.

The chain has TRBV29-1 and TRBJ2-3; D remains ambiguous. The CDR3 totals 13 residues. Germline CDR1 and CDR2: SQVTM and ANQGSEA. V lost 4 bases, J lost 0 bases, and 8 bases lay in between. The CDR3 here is CSVALLSTDTQYF. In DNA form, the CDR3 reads TGCAGCGTTGCACTTCTAAGCACAGATACGCAGTATTTT.

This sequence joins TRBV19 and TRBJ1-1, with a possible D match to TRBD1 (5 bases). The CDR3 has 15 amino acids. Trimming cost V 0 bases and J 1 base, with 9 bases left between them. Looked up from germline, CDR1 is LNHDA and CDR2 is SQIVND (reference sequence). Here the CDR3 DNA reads TGTGCCAGTAGTATAGAAGCCGACAGGAACACTGAAGCTTTCTTT. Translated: CASSIEADRNTEAFF.

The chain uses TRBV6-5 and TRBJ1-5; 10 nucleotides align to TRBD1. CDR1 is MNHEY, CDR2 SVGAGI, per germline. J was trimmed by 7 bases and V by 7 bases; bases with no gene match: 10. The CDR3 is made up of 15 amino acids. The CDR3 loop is CASNPVGTGVQPQHF. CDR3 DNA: TGTGCCAGCAATCCAGTTGGGACAGGGGTACAGCCCCAGCATTTT.

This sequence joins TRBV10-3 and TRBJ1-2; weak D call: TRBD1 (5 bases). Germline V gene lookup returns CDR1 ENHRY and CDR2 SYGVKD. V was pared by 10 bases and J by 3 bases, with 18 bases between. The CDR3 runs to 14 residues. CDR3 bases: TGTGCCACCAGGCGACAGCGAGGGGACTATGGCTACACCTTC. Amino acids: CATRRQRGDYGYTF.

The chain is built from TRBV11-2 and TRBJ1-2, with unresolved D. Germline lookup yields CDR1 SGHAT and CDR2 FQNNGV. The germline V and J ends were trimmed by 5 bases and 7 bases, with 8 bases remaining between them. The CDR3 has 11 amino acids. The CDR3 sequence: CASSIGPGYTF. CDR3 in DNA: TGTGCCAGCAGCATAGGACCTGGCTACACCTTC.